This TCR beta chain derives from a study of blood T cell repertoires in COVID-19. Background on the study: T cells, B-cell-depleted T cells, or PBMCs supplied cDNA or gDNA.

Only a few counts were recorded for this clone. Germline assignment: CDR1 SNHLY and CDR2 FYNNEI. With 6 bases clipped from V and 5 bases from J, the junction kept 3 bases outside the gene matches. The CDR3 sequence is 13 residues long. Profiled with immunoSEQ multiplex PCR; TCRdb holds only in-frame clones, not every one. The data contain approximately 200,000 clones, approximately 85% of them seen just once; the ten biggest clones take up roughly 2.8%. The clonotype was recovered from a man aged 50-59 years who had recovered from COVID-19. The chain recombines TRBV2 with TRBJ1-1; 10 nucleotides line up with TRBD1. The sequenced sample was peripheral blood. In nucleotides, the CDR3 is TGTGCCAGCAGGGGGACAGGGGTTACTGAAGCTTTCTTT. This codes for CASRGTGVTEAFF.